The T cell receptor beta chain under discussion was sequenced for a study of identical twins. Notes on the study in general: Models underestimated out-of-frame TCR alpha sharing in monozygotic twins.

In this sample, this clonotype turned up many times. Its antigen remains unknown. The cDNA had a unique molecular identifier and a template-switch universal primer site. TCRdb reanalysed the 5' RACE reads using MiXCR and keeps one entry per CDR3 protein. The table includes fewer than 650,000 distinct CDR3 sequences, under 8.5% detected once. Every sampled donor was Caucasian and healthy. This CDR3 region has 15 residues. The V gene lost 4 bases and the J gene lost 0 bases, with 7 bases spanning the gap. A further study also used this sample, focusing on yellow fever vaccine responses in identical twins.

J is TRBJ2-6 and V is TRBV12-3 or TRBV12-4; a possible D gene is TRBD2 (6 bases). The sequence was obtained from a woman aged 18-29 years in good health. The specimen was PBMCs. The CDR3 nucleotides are TGTGCCAGCAGTTCAGCGGGCTCTGGGGCCAACGTCCTGACTTTC. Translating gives CASSSAGSGANVLTF.